This T cell receptor (beta chain) emerged from a study of cytomegalovirus exposure and HLA in healthy donors. General study findings and limits: A later analysis linked a missense DCLRE1C variant to TCR beta V- and J-gene trimming. A few CMV-associated chains were confirmed in vitro to be specific for CMV antigens.

Concerning this clone itself: Its specificity is unknown.

PCR was performed using 60 Vbeta and 13 Jbeta primers. Data came from immunoSEQ multiplex PCR; TCRdb stores just in-frame clones and leaves some out. The data show more than 80,000 clones, under 85% seen once. V was pared by 0 bases and J by 1 base, with 8 bases of the junction left unmatched. CDR1 and CDR2 (germline): GTSNPN, SVGIG (reference sequence). The CDR3 runs 18 residues. This clonotype was obtained from a woman aged 70-85 years in good health and CMV-seropositive. Sequenced material: PBMCs. The chain recombines TRBV30 with TRBJ2-6; 8 bases agree with TRBD1. The CDR3 region has the DNA TGTGCCTGGAGTGTAATGCGACAGGGGATTTCTGGGGCCAACGTCCTGACTTTC. Translation: CAWSVMRQGISGANVLTF.